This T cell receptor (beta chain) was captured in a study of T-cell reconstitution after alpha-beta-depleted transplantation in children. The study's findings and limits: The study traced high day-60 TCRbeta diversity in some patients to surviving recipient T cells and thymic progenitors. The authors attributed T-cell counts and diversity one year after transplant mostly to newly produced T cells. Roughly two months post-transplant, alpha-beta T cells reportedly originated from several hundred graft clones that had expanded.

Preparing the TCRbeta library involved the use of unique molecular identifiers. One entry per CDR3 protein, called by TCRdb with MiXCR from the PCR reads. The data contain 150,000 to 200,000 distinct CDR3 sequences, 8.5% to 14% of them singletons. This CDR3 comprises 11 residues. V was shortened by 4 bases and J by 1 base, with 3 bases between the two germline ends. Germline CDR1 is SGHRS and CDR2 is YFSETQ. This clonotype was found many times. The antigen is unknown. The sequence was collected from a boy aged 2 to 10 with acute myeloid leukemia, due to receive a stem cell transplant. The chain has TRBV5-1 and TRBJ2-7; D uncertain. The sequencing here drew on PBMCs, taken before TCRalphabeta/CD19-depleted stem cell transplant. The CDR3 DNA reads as TGCGCCAGCAGCGGATCCTACGAGCAGTACTTC. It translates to CASSGSYEQYF.